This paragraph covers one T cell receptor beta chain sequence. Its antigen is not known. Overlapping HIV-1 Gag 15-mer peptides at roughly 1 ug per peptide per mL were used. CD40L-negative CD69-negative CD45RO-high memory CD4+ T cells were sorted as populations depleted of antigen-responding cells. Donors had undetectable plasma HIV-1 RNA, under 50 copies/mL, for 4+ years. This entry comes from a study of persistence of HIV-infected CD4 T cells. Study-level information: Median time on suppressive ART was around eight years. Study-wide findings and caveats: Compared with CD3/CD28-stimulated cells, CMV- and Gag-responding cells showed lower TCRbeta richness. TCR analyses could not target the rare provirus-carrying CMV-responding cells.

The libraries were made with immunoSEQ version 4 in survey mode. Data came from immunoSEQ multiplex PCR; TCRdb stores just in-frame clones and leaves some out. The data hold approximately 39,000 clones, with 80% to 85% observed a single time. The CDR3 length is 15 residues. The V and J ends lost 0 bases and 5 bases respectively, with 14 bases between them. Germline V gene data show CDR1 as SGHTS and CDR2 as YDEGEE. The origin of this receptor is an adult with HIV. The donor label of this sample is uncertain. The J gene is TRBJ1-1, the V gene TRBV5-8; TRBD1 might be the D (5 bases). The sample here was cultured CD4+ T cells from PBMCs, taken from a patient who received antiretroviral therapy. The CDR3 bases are TGTGCCAGCAGCTTGGAGGTAGGGGCCTGGACTGAAGCTTTCTTT. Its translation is CASSLEVGAWTEAFF.